These 17 T cell receptor beta chains came from one sample sequenced in a study of T-cell reconstitution after alpha-beta-depleted transplantation in children. TCRbeta library preparation incorporated unique molecular identifiers. TCRdb re-called the PCR reads through MiXCR, storing one row per CDR3 protein. The repertoire holds around 270,000 distinct CDR3 sequences, with 10% as singletons. This sample comprised PBMCs, obtained before TCRalphabeta/CD19-depleted stem cell transplant. The receptors shown here come from a boy younger than two with acute myeloid leukemia, due to receive a stem cell transplant.

This clonotype was seen ten or more times. The chain employs TRBV5-1 and TRBJ2-6; D may correspond to TRBD1 or TRBD2 (5 bases each). Germline assignment: CDR1 SGHRS and CDR2 YFSETQ. This CDR3 comprises 14 residues. Trimming shortened V by 6 bases and J by 2 bases, and 9 bases separated the two germline ends. In DNA form, the CDR3 reads TGCGCCAGCATCGAGGGGCCTGGGGCCAACGTCCTGACTTTC. Its protein product is CASIEGPGANVLTF.

This clonotype was seen many times. V and J are TRBV11-3 and TRBJ2-4, with TRBD2 matching over 13 bases. CDR3 length: 18 amino acids. Germline V gene lookup returns CDR1 SGHNT and CDR2 YENEEA. The ends lost 4 bases at V and 3 bases at J; junction bases unmatched: 9. Written as DNA, the CDR3 is TGTGCCAGCAGCTCTTGGACTAGCGGGAGTCCGGGCAAAAACATTCAGTACTTC. Protein product: CASSSWTSGSPGKNIQYF.

This clonotype has ten or more counts. This chain joins TRBV5-6 and TRBJ2-4, with D perhaps TRBD1 (6 bases). CDR1 is SGHDT and CDR2 is YYEEEE in the germline V gene. This CDR3 is built from 16 residues. V lost 3 bases and J lost 0, with 13 bases in between. The CDR3 nucleotides are TGTGCCAGCAGCTGGGGACAAGGCTTAGCCAAAAACATTCAGTACTTC. Its protein product is CASSWGQGLAKNIQYF.

This clonotype has a count of ten or more. The V and J genes are TRBV14 and TRBJ2-7; D is uncertain. V was cut by 2 bases and J by 1 base, with 6 bases left in between. Per the germline V gene, CDR1 is SGHDN and CDR2 is FVKESK. The length of the CDR3 is 13 residues. CDR3 residues: CASSQIVSYEQYF. CDR3 nucleotides: TGTGCCAGCAGCCAAATAGTTTCCTACGAGCAGTACTTC.

This clonotype was picked up many times. V usage is TRBV5-1 and J usage is TRBJ2-3; D remains ambiguous. Germline V gene data show CDR1 as SGHRS and CDR2 as YFSETQ. This CDR3 contains 16 residues. The germline V and J ends were trimmed by 0 bases and 4 bases, with 15 bases remaining between them. The CDR3 spells CASSLASVGSPDTQYF. The CDR3 DNA reads TGCGCCAGCAGCTTGGCCTCCGTTGGTAGCCCAGATACGCAGTATTTT.

This clonotype was counted ten times or more. The rearrangement joins TRBV5-1 to TRBJ2-1; 8 bases are a match to TRBD2. V dropped 0 bases and J dropped 4; count of bases not matched to a gene: 9. Looked up from germline, CDR1 is SGHRS and CDR2 is YFSETQ. This CDR3 comprises 17 residues. The CDR3 bases are TGCGCCAGCAGCTTGGCCAGGCTAACGGGAGGGTACAATGAGCAGTTCTTC. Protein: CASSLARLTGGYNEQFF. Full variable domain (outside the CDR3, taken from reference TRBV5-1 and TRBJ2-1): KAGVTQTPRYLIKTRGQQVTLSCSPISGHRSVSWYQQTPGQGLQFLFEYFSETQRNKGNFPGRFSGRQFSNSRSEMNVSTLELGDSALYLCASSLARLTGGYNEQFFGPGTRLTVL.

The chain recombines TRBV7-2 with TRBJ2-7, with 8 bases aligning to TRBD2. The V and J ends lost 0 bases and 4 bases, in that order; junction bases with no gene match: 5. This CDR3 spans 15 amino acids. The germline CDR1 and CDR2 sequences are SGHTA and FQGNSA. DNA of the CDR3: TGTGCCAGCAGCTTAGCACAGCGGGAGTTTTACGAGCAGTACTTC. Translating it yields CASSLAQREFYEQYF.

A note on this clonotype: A much larger clone is a single base away; this may be a read error. J is TRBJ1-5 and V is TRBV5-1; 7 bases are shared with TRBD1. The CDR3 is made up of 14 amino acids. Germline V gene lookup returns CDR1 SGHRS and CDR2 YFSETQ. CDR3 protein: CASSLESGGQPRHF. The CDR3 DNA reads TGCGCCAGCAGCTTGGAGTCCGGGGGACAGCCCCGGCATTTT.

The chain has TRBV7-8 and TRBJ2-7, with TRBD2 identical over 8 bases. CDR1 SGHVS and CDR2 FQNEAQ come from the germline V gene. V lost 3 bases and J lost 5; bases outside the gene matches: 9. CDR3 size: 15 residues. The CDR3 region has the DNA TGTGCCAGCAGCTTGTTAGCGGGATCGACCGACGAGCAGTACTTC. This codes for CASSLLAGSTDEQYF.

The table lists this clonotype with many counts. The chain employs TRBV10-3 and TRBJ1-3; D perhaps matches TRBD1 (6 bases). CDR1 and CDR2 (germline): ENHRY, SYGVKD. The CDR3 is 17 amino acids. V lost 0 bases to trimming and J lost 2 bases, with 14 bases between them. CDR3 sequence: CAISESKGTGPGNTIYF. DNA of the CDR3: TGTGCCATCAGTGAGTCGAAGGGTACAGGGCCTGGAAACACCATATATTTT.

This chain uses TRBV28 with TRBJ2-7; 8 nucleotides align to TRBD1. Unmatched junction bases numbered 7, after V lost 3 bases and J lost 6 bases. Germline CDR1 reads MDHEN; CDR2 reads SYDVKM. This CDR3 is 14 amino acids long. The CDR3 loop is CASSLPNRGVEQYF. In nucleotides, the CDR3 is TGTGCCAGCAGTTTGCCTAACAGGGGGGTCGAGCAGTACTTC.

Ten or more counts support this clonotype. This chain connects TRBV11-2 to TRBJ2-4, with D possibly matching TRBD2 (5 bases). The CDR3 loop spans 19 amino acids. From germline, CDR1 is SGHAT and CDR2 FQNNGV. V was trimmed by 2 bases and J by 4 bases, leaving 24 bases between them. The CDR3 is CASSLRLDAKGSRKNIQYF. As DNA, the CDR3 is TGTGCCAGCAGCTTAAGGCTGGATGCGAAAGGGAGTAGAAAAAACATTCAGTACTTC.

This clonotype was found a few times. J is TRBJ1-1 and V is TRBV28; D might be TRBD1 (6 bases). V gave up 10 bases and J gave up 0 bases, with 12 bases separating them. The length of the CDR3 is 13 residues. CDR1 MDHEN and CDR2 SYDVKM come from the germline V gene. The CDR3 bases are TGTGCCACAACGGGACACCTGAACACTGAAGCTTTCTTT. It translates to CATTGHLNTEAFF. Based on the CDR3 plus reference TRBV28 and TRBJ1-1, the full variable domain is DVKVTQSSRYLVKRTGEKVFLECVQDMDHENMFWYRQDPGLGLRLIYFSYDVKMKEKGDIPEGYSVSREKKERFSLILESASTNQTSMYLCATTGHLNTEAFFGQGTRLTVV.

This clonotype was recorded many times. The V gene is TRBV18, the J gene TRBJ2-1; D call uncertain. Trimming took 4 bases from V and 2 from J, leaving 12 bases between them. CDR3 size: 15 residues. Looked up from germline, CDR1 is KGHSH and CDR2 is LQKENI. CDR3 bases: TGTGCCAGCTCACACCTAGGAGAAACCTACAATGAGCAGTTCTTC. It yields the protein CASSHLGETYNEQFF.

This clonotype has a count of ten or more. The chain joins TRBV5-1 to TRBJ2-1; TRBD2 matches at 10 bases. With 7 bases clipped from V and 4 bases from J, the junction kept 5 bases outside the gene matches. Looked up from germline, CDR1 is SGHRS and CDR2 is YFSETQ. This CDR3 spans 14 amino acids. CDR3 DNA sequence: TGCGCCAGCCGAGCTAGCGGGAGATACAATGAGCAGTTCTTC. This gives the protein CASRASGRYNEQFF.

The genes are TRBV9 and TRBJ2-3, with TRBD1 matching over 8 bases. Germline V lookup: CDR1 SGDLS, CDR2 YYNGEE. This CDR3 is built from 16 residues. The junction had 8 bases not matched to a gene; V was cut back by 3 bases and J by 2 bases. DNA for the CDR3: TGTGCCAGCAGCGCAGTTGGGACAGGATTCACAGATACGCAGTATTTT. It yields the protein CASSAVGTGFTDTQYF. Filled out from reference TRBV9 and TRBJ2-3, the complete variable domain reads DSGVTQTPKHLITATGQRVTLRCSPRSGDLSVYWYQQSLDQGLQFLIQYYNGEERAKGNILERFSAQQFPDLHSELNLSSLELGDSALYFCASSAVGTGFTDTQYFGPGTRLTVL.

This clonotype was observed at least ten times. This chain connects TRBV7-9 to TRBJ2-1; D unclear. CDR1 and CDR2 from the germline V gene are SEHNR and FQNEAQ (reference sequence). The CDR3 length is 12 residues. Trimming pared 5 bases from V and 9 bases from J, leaving 11 bases between. CDR3 nucleotide sequence: TGTGCCAGCAGCCTCCCGGTGGGTGAGCAGTTCTTC. Translated, it gives CASSLPVGEQFF.